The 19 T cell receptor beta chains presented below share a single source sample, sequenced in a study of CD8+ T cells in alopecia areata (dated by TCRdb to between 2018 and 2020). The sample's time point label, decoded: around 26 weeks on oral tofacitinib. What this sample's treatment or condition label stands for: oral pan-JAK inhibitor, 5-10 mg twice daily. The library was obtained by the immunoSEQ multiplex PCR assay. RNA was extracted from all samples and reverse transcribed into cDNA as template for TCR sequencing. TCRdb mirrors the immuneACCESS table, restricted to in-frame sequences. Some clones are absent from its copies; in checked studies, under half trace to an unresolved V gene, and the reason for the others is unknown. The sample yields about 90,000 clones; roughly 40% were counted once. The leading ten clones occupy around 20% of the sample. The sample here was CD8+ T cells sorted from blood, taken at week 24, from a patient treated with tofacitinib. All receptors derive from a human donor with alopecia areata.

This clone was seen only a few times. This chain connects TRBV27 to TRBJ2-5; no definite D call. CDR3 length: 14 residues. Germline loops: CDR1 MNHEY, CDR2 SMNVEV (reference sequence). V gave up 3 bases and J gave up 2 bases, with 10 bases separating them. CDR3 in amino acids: CASSFLDQQETQYF. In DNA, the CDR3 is TGTGCCAGCAGTTTTCTAGATCAACAAGAGACCCAGTACTTC.

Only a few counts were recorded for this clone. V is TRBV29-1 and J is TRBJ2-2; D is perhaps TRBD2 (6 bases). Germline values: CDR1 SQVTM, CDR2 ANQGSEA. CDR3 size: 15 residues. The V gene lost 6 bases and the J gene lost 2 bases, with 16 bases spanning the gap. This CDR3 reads CSVELRGLNTGELFF. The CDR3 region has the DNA TGCAGCGTGGAACTGCGGGGACTTAACACCGGGGAGCTGTTTTTT.

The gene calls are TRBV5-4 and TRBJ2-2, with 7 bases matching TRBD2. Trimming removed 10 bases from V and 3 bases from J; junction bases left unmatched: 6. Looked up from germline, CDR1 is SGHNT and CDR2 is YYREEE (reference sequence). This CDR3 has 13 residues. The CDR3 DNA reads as TGTGCCGGAGGGGCGGGAGACACCGGGGAGCTGTTTTTT. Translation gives CAGGAGDTGELFF.

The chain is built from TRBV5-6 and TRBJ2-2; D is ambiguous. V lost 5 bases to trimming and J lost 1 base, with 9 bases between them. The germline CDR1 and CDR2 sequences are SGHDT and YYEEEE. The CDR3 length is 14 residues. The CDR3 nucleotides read TGTGCCAGCAGACCGGGCATGAACACCGGGGAGCTGTTTTTT. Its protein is CASRPGMNTGELFF.

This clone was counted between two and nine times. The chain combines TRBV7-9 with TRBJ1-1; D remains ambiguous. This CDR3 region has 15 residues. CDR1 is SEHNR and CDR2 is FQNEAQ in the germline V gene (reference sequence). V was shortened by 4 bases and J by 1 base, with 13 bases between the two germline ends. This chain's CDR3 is CASSYPPSGNTEAFF. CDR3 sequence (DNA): TGTGCCAGCAGCTACCCCCCCTCGGGGAACACTGAAGCTTTCTTT.

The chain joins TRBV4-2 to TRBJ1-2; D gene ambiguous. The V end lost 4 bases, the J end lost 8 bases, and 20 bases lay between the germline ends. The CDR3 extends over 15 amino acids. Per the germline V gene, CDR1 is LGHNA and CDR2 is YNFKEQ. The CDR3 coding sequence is TGTGCCAGCAGCCCTCCGGGCCTGCAAATGAGCGGCTACACCTTC. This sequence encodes CASSPPGLQMSGYTF.

This chain's CDR3 is CASSGRGARGDTQYF. In nucleotides, the CDR3 is TGCGCCAGCAGTGGTCGGGGGGCCAGGGGAGATACGCAGTATTTT. The chain carries TRBV10-2 and TRBJ2-3, with D perhaps matching TRBD2 (7 bases). This CDR3 is built from 15 residues. CDR1 and CDR2 from the germline V gene are WSHSY and SAAADI. V was clipped by 4 bases and J by 5 bases, with 16 bases between them.

The CDR3 DNA is TGTGCCAGCAGCTTTGGATCCAGGGGTGGAACTGAAGCTTTCTTT. Its protein product is CASSFGSRGGTEAFF. The chain joins TRBV27 to TRBJ1-1; D may be TRBD1 (6 bases). CDR1 is MNHEY, CDR2 SMNVEV, per germline (reference sequence). This CDR3 contains 15 residues. V lost 6 bases and J lost 5, with 19 bases in between.

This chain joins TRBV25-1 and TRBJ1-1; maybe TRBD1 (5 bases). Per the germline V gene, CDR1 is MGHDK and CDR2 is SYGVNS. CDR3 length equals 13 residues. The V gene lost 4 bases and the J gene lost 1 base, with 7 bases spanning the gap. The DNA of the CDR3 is TGTGCCAGCAGTGTGGGGGGGAACACTGAAGCTTTCTTT. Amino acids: CASSVGGNTEAFF.

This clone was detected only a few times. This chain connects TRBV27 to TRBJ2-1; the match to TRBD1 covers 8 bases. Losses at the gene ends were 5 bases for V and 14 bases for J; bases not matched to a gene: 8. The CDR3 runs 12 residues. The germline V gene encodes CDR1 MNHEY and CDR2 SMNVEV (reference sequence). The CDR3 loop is CASSQRQGIEFF. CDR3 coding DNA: TGTGCCAGCAGTCAACGACAGGGGATAGAGTTCTTC.

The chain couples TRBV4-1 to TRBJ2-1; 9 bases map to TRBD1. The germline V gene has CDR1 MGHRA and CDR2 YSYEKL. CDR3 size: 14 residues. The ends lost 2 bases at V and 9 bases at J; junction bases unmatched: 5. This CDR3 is CASSQLQGAGEQFF. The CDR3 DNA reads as TGCGCCAGCAGCCAACTACAGGGGGCAGGTGAGCAGTTCTTC.

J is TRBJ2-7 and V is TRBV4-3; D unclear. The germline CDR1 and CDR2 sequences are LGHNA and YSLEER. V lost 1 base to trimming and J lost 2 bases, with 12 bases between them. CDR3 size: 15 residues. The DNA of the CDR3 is TGCGCCAGCAGCCAAGGGGCTTGGCAGCCCTACGAGCAGTACTTC. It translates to CASSQGAWQPYEQYF.

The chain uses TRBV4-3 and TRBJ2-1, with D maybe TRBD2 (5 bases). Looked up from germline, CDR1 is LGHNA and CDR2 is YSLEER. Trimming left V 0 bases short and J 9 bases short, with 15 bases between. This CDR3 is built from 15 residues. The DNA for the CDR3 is TGCGCCAGCAGCCAAGATCGGGGTAGCTTGGCTGAGCAGTTCTTC. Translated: CASSQDRGSLAEQFF.

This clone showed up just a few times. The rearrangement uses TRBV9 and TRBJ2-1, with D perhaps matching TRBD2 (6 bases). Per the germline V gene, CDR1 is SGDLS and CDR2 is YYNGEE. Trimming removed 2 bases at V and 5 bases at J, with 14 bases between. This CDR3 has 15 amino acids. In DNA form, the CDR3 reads TGTGCCAGCAGCGTTACCGGGACTTCCCACAATGAGCAGTTCTTC. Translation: CASSVTGTSHNEQFF.

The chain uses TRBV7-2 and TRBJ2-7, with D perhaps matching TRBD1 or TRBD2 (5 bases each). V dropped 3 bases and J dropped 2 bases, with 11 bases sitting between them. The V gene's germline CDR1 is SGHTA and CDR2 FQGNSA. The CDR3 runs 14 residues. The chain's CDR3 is CASSFRETPYEQYF. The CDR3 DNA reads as TGTGCCAGCAGCTTCAGGGAGACTCCCTACGAGCAGTACTTC.

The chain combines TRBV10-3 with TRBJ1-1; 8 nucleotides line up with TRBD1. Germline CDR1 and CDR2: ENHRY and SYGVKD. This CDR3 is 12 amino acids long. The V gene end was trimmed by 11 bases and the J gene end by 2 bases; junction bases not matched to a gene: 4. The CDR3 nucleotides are TGTGCCGTCGGGACAGGCAACACTGAAGCTTTCTTT. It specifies CAVGTGNTEAFF.

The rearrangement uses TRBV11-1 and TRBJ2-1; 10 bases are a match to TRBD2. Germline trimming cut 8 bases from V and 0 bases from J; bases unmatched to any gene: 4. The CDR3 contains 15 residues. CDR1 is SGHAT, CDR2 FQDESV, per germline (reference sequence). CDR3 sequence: CASVSGRSSYNEQFF. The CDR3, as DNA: TGTGCCAGCGTTAGCGGGAGGAGCTCCTACAATGAGCAGTTCTTC.

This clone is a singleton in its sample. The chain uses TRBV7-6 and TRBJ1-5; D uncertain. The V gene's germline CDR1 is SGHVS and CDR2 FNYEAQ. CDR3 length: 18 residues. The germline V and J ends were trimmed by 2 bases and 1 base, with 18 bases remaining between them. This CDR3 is CASSLYSRLVLSNQPQHF. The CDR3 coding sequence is TGTGCCAGCAGCTTATACAGTCGTCTCGTTTTGAGCAATCAGCCCCAGCATTTT.

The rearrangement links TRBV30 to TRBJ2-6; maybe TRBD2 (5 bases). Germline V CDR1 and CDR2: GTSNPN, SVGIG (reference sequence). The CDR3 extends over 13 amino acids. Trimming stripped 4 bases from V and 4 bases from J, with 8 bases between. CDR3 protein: CAWTPGGANVLTF. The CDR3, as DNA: TGTGCCTGGACCCCGGGAGGGGCCAACGTCCTGACTTTC.